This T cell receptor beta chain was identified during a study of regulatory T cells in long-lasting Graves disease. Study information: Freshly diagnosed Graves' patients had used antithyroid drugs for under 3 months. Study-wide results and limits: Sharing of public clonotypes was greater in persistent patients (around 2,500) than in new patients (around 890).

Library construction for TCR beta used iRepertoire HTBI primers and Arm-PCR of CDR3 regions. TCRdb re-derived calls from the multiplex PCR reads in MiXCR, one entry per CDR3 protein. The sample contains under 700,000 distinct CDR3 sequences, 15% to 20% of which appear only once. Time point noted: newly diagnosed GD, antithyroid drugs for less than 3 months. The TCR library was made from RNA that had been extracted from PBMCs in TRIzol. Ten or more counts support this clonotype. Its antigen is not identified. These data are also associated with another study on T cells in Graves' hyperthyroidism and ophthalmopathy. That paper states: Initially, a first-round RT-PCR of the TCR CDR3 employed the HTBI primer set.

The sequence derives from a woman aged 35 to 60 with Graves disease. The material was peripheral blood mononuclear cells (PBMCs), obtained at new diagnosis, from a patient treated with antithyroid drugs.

This CDR3 is CASSFSPYEQYF. The CDR3 DNA sequence: TGTGCCAGCAGCTTTTCCCCCTACGAGCAGTACTTC. V is TRBV11-3 and J is TRBJ2-7; D is undetermined. V gave up 3 bases and J gave up 2 bases, with 5 bases separating them. In germline, CDR1 is SGHNT, CDR2 YENEEA. The CDR3 spans 12 residues.